This T cell receptor beta chain was sequenced during a study of blood T cell repertoires in COVID-19. Whole-study context: The United States, Italy and Spain were the sources of the acute and convalescent COVID-19 samples.

As processed by the authors: Scientists estimated how many nucleated cells there were by amplifying reference gene primers. TCRdb's table, derived via immunoSEQ multiplex PCR, lists solely in-frame clones and lacks some. That table furnishes V, J and clone size, whereas the DNA furnished D and trimming. Seen here are around 250,000 clones, around 84% observed once, and the top ten hold 6% to 9%. The V gene's germline CDR1 is SGDLS and CDR2 YYNGEE. V lost 3 bases, J lost 8 bases, and 4 bases stayed unmatched. CDR3 length: 13 amino acids. The receptor was derived from a woman between 65 and 79 years old with active or convalescent COVID-19. The chain has TRBV9 and TRBJ1-2, with 10 bases identical to TRBD1. Sequencing was carried out using peripheral blood. The CDR3 nucleotides are TGTGCCAGCAGCGGACAGGGGGCGAACGGCTACACCTTC. Encoded protein: CASSGQGANGYTF.